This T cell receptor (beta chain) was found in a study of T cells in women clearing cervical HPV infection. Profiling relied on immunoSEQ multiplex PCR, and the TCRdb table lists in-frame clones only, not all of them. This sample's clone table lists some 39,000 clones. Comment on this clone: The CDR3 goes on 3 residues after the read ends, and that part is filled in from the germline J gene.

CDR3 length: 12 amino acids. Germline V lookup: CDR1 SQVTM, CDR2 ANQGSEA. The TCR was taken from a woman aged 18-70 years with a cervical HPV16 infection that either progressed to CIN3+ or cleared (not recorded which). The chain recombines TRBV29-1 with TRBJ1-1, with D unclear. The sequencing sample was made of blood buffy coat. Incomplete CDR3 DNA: TGCAGCGTTGAAGATCTCGGGGAGGAA. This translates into CSVEDLGEE. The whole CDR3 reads CSVEDLGEEAFF.